This is a list of T cell receptor beta chains from one sample in a study of blood T cell repertoires in COVID-19. Data came from immunoSEQ multiplex PCR; TCRdb stores just in-frame clones and leaves some out. Among fewer than 250,000 clones, about 90% were seen once, and the ten largest hold around 16%. Sequencing was performed on PBMCs or T cells enriched from blood (not recorded which). The receptor set was obtained from a man aged 25-40 years who had been exposed to COVID-19. Both conserved end residues are trimmed from each CDR3. Each record gives: CDR3 protein, J gene, V gene.

cdr3_aa: ASSSYMGRYNEQF; j_call: TRBJ2-1; v_call: TRBV7-9
cdr3_aa: ASSLKGTSWDEQY; j_call: TRBJ2-7; v_call: TRBV7-9
cdr3_aa: ASSWYSGGEYSYEQY; j_call: TRBJ2-7; v_call: TRBV7-2
cdr3_aa: ASSRVGSYGYT; j_call: TRBJ1-2; v_call: TRBV19
cdr3_aa: ASSPPAGVYNEQF; j_call: TRBJ2-1; v_call: TRBV5-5
cdr3_aa: ASSWGDVTYEQY; j_call: TRBJ2-7; v_call: TRBV7-3
cdr3_aa: ASSANGGMTYEQY; j_call: TRBJ2-7; v_call: TRBV7-2
cdr3_aa: ASSLVRGTGELF; j_call: TRBJ2-2; v_call: TRBV11-2
cdr3_aa: ASSQSANYEAF; j_call: TRBJ1-1; v_call: TRBV4-1
cdr3_aa: ASHSGGPEAF; j_call: TRBJ1-1; v_call: TRBV12-3/TRBV12-4
cdr3_aa: SVALGGDLAF; j_call: TRBJ1-1; v_call: TRBV29-1
cdr3_aa: ASSPGDSSYGYT; j_call: TRBJ1-2; v_call: TRBV18
cdr3_aa: ASSLTDAF; j_call: TRBJ1-1; v_call: TRBV7-9
cdr3_aa: ASSVVGTGGDSTDTQY; j_call: TRBJ2-3; v_call: TRBV9
cdr3_aa: ASTLRVPRAGAYNEQF; j_call: TRBJ2-1; v_call: TRBV7-2
cdr3_aa: AISESGSGGMQETQY; j_call: TRBJ2-5; v_call: TRBV10-3
cdr3_aa: ASSLRQGPSGYT; j_call: TRBJ1-2; v_call: TRBV9
cdr3_aa: ASSQSLWTAEKTQY; j_call: TRBJ2-5; v_call: TRBV4-3
cdr3_aa: ATPGVRWWY; j_call: TRBJ2-7; v_call: TRBV6-9
cdr3_aa: ASSKKAETENTGELF; j_call: TRBJ2-2; v_call: TRBV21-1
cdr3_aa: ASSLGGQGQETQY; j_call: TRBJ2-5; v_call: TRBV7-3
cdr3_aa: ASSPRQAGGNTEAF; j_call: TRBJ1-1; v_call: TRBV18
cdr3_aa: ASSYSKGLAYNEQF; j_call: TRBJ2-1; v_call: TRBV6-2/TRBV6-3
cdr3_aa: ASSESTYYNEQF; j_call: TRBJ2-1; v_call: TRBV10-1
cdr3_aa: ASSSGTLGSYSNQPQH; j_call: TRBJ1-5; v_call: TRBV6-2/TRBV6-3
cdr3_aa: ASSASSGTLYSPLH; j_call: TRBJ1-6; v_call: TRBV5-8